These T cell receptor beta chains were read from a single sample in a study of shared T cell receptors in the human thymus. The protocol was immunoSEQ multiplex PCR, while the TCRdb copy is restricted to in-frame clones and leaves out a portion. Of over 65,000 clones in the sample, over 90% are singletons; the top ten hold around 0.03%. The source material was thymocytes. These receptors all come from a human donor. Each CDR3 is given with its conserved first and last residue. D genes are given only for firm matches. Expanded clones get a size class; other rows say once, few or many, or leave the size out.

>TRBV9|TRBJ1-1|once|19|TRBD1
TGTGCCAGCAGCGCCCAGAAGACAGGGGTCCCCGGCCGGGACACTGAAGCTTTCTTT
CASSAQKTGVPGRDTEAFF
>TRBV4-2|TRBJ2-7|NA|16|NA
TGTGCCAGCAGCCAAGGGAGGGGATTATCTACCTACGAGCAGTACTTC
CASSQGRGLSTYEQYF
>TRBV6-1|TRBJ2-3|NA|14|NA
TGTGCCAGCAGTGAAGGGAGGGGGCCAGATACGCAGTATTTT
CASSEGRGPDTQYF
>TRBV2|TRBJ2-3|NA|13|NA
TGTGCCAGCAGTGAAAACCGCACAGATACGCAGTATTTT
CASSENRTDTQYF
>TRBV4-2|TRBJ2-1|NA|16|TRBD2
TGTGCCAGCAGCCAACTAGCGGGGGGGTCCTACAATGAGCAGTTCTTC
CASSQLAGGSYNEQFF
>TRBV5-8|TRBJ1-5|NA|16|TRBD1
TGTGCCAGCAGCCGCGGTGGGACAGGGTATGAACAGCCCCAGCATTTT
CASSRGGTGYEQPQHF
>TRBV5-1|TRBJ2-1|NA|16|NA
TGCGCCAGCAGCTTGGAGGGGGGCACCCTCCACAATGAGCAGTTCTTC
CASSLEGGTLHNEQFF
>TRBV4-2|TRBJ1-6|once|17|TRBD1
TGTGCCAGCAGCCAGCCCCCCCCAGCAGGGGGACGGTCACCCCTCCACTTT
CASSQPPPAGGRSPLHF
>TRBV7-2|TRBJ2-5|once|17|NA
TGTGCCAGCAGCCCCCCGGAGGGTTGGGGAGGCCAAGAGACCCAGTACTTC
CASSPPEGWGGQETQYF
>TRBV28|TRBJ1-2|NA|11|NA
TGTGCCAGCAGTGGGGGGCGTGGCTACACCTTC
CASSGGRGYTF
>TRBV29-1|TRBJ2-7|few|13|NA
TGCAGCGCTAAACGGACGGGAATCTACGAGCAGTACTTC
CSAKRTGIYEQYF
>TRBV27|TRBJ2-2|NA|18|NA
TGTGCCAGCATCACTAAAATCGGCAGGGACGGGAACACCGGGGAGCTGTTTTTT
CASITKIGRDGNTGELFF
>TRBV15|TRBJ1-4|NA|16|NA
TGTGCCACCAGCAGATCTTCCGGGGGGTTTAGAGAAAAACTGTTTTTT
CATSRSSGGFREKLFF
>TRBV28|TRBJ1-2|NA|15|NA
TGTGCCAGCAGTACCTCCGGATGGGGCGCTGGGGGCTACACCTTC
CASSTSGWGAGGYTF
>TRBV5-5|TRBJ1-5|NA|14|TRBD1
TGTGCCAGCAGCTCCGGACAGGCCAATCAGCCCCAGCATTTT
CASSSGQANQPQHF
>TRBV9|TRBJ1-5|NA|13|NA
TGTGCCAGCAGCGTAGGGTTTAATCAGCCCCAGCATTTT
CASSVGFNQPQHF